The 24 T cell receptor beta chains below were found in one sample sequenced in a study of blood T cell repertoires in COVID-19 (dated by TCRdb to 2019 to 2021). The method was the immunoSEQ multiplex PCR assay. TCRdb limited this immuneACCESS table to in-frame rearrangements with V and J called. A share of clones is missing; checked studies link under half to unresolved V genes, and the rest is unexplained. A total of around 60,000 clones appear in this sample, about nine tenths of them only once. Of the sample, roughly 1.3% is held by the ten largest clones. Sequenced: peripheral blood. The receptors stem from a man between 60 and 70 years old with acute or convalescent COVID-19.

CDR3 protein: CASSLRQGGNTIYF. CDR3 bases: TGTGCCAGCAGCTTAAGACAGGGGGGAAACACCATATATTTT. J is TRBJ1-3 and V is TRBV7-2; 8 positions match TRBD1. Germline CDR1 SGHTA, CDR2 FQGNSA. This CDR3 region has 14 residues. The junction had 1 base not matched to a gene; V was cut back by 2 bases and J by 4 bases.

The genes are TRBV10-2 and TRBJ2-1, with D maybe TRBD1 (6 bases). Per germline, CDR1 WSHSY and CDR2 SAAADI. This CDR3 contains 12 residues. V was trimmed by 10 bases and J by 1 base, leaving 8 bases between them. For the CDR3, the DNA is TGCGCCAATGGACAGTCCTACAATGAGCAGTTCTTC. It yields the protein CANGQSYNEQFF.

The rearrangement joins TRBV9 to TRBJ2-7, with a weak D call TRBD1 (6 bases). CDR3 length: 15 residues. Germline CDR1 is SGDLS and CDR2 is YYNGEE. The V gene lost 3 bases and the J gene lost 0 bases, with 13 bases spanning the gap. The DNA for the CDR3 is TGTGCCAGCAGCGCCGACCGGGACAACTCCTACGAGCAGTACTTC. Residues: CASSADRDNSYEQYF.

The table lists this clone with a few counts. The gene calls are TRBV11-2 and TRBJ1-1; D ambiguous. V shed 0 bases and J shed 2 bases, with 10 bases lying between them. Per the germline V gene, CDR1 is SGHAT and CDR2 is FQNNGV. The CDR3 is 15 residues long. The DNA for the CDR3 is TGTGCCAGCAGCTTAGATCTTTCGAGTAACACTGAAGCTTTCTTT. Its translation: CASSLDLSSNTEAFF.

This CDR3 is CASNTDRAYNSPLHF. CDR3 nucleotides: TGTGCCAGCAACACTGACAGAGCCTATAATTCACCCCTCCACTTT. This chain connects TRBV21-1 to TRBJ1-6; TRBD1 is taken as the D call from the table, unchecked against the DNA. TRBV21-1 is a recognized pseudogene. The CDR3 covers 15 residues.

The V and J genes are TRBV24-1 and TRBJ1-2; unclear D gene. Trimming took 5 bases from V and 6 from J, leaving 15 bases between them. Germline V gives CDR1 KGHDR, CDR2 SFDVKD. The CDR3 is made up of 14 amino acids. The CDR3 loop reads CATSGVRHFDGYTF. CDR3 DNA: TGTGCCACCAGTGGGGTCAGACATTTCGATGGCTACACCTTC.

The CDR3 DNA sequence: TGTGCCTGGGGGCGAAATCGGAGACAGGCGTCGAACACCGGGGAGCTGTTTTTT. Amino acid sequence: CAWGRNRRQASNTGELFF. The chain has TRBV30 and TRBJ2-2, with TRBD1 as a possible D gene (6 bases). The CDR3 is 18 amino acids. V shed 5 bases and J shed 0 bases, with 22 bases lying between them. Germline lookup yields CDR1 GTSNPN and CDR2 SVGIG (reference sequence). Filled out from reference TRBV30 and TRBJ2-2, the complete variable domain reads SQTIHQWPATLVQPVGSPLSLECTVEGTSNPNLYWYRQAAGRGLQLLFYSVGIGQISSEVPQNLSASRPQDRQFILSSKKLLLSDSGFYLCAWGRNRRQASNTGELFFGEGSRLTVL.

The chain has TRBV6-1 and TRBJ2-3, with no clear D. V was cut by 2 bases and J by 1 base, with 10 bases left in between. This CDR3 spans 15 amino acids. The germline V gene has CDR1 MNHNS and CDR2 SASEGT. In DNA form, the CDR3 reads TGTGCCAGCAGTGAATCAGTTCTTCGCACAGATACGCAGTATTTT. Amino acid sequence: CASSESVLRTDTQYF.

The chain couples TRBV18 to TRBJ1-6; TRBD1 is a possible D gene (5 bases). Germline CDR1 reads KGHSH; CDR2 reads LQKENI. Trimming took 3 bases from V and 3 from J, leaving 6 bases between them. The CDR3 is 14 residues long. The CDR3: CASSPDSYNSPLHF. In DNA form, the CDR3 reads TGTGCCAGCTCACCCGACAGCTATAATTCACCCCTCCACTTT.

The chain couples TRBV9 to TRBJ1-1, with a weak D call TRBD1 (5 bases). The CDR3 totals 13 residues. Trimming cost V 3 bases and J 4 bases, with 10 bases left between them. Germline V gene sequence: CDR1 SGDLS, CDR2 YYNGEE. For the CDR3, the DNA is TGTGCCAGCAGCGGACCGGGGGGCACTGAAGCTTTCTTT. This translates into CASSGPGGTEAFF.

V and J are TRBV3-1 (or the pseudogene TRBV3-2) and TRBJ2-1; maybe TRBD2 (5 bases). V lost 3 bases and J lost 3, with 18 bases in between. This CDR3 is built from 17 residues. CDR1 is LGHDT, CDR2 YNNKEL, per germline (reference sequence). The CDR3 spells CASSHMSRGSGYNEQFF. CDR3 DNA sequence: TGTGCCAGCAGCCATATGAGTCGGGGTTCAGGCTACAATGAGCAGTTCTTC.

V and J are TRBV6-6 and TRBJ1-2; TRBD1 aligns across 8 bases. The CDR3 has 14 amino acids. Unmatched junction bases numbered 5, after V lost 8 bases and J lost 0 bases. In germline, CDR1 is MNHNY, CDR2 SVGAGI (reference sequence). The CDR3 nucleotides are TGTGCCAGCCACGGACAGGGACCTAACTATGGCTACACCTTC. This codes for CASHGQGPNYGYTF.

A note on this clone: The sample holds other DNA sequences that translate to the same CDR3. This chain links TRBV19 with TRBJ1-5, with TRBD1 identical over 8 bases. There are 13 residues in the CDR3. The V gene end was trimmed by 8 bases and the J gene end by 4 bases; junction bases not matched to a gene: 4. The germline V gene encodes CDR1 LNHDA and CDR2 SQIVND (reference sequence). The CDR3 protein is CASGTGQNQPQHF. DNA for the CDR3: TGTGCCAGTGGGACAGGTCAAAATCAGCCCCAGCATTTT.

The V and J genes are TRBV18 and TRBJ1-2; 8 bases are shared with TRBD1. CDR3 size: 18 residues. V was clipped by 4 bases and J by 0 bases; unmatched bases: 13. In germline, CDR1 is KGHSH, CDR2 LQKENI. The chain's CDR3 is CASSRNGLGQVPNYGYTF. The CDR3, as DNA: TGTGCCAGCTCACGAAACGGACTGGGACAGGTTCCTAACTATGGCTACACCTTC.

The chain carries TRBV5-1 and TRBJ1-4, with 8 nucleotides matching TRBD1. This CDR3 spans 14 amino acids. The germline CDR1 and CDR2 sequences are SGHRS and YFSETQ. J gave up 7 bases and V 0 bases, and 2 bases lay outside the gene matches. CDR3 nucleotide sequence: TGCGCCAGCAGCTTGGGCGACAGGGGTGAAAAACTGTTTTTT. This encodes CASSLGDRGEKLFF.

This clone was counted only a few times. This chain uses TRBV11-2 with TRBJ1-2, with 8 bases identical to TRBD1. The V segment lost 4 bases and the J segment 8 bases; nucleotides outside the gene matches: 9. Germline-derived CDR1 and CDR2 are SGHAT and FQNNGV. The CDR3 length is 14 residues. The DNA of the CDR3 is TGTGCCAGCAGCTCCTCAGGGGGCGCGGGGGGCTACACCTTC. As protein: CASSSSGGAGGYTF.

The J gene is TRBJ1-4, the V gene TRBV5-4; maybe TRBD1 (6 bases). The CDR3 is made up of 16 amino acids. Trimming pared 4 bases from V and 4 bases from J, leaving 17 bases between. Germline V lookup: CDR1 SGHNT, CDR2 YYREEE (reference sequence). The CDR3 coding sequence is TGTGCCAGCAGCCCGGGACAATATCCGGGTAATGAAAAACTGTTTTTT. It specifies CASSPGQYPGNEKLFF.

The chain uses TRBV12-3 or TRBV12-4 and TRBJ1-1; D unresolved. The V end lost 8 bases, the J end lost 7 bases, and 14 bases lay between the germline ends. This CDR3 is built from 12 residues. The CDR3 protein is CASLYGSGEAFF. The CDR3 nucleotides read TGTGCCAGCCTCTATGGGTCAGGTGAAGCTTTCTTT.

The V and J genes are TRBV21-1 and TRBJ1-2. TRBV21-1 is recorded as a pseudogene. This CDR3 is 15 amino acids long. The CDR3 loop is CASSKDHSNPHGYTF. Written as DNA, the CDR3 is TGTGCCAGCAGCAAAGACCACTCTAACCCCCATGGCTACACCTTC.

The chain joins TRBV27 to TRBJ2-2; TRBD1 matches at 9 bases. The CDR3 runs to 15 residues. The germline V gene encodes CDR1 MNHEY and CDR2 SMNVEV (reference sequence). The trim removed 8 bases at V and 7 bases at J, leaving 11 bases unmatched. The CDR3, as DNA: TGTGCCAGCTCGGGACAGGGAGGCTGGGGCGGGGAGCTGTTTTTT. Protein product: CASSGQGGWGGELFF.

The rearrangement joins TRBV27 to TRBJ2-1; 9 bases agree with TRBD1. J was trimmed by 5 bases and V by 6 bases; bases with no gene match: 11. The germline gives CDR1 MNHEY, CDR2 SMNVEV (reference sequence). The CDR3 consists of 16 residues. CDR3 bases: TGTGCCAGCAGGGAGGTTGGACAGGGGCAGAACAATGAGCAGTTCTTC. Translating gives CASREVGQGQNNEQFF.

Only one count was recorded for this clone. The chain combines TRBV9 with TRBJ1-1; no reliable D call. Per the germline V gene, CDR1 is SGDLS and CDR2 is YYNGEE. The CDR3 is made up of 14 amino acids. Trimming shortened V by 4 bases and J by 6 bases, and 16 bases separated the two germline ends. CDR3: CASSLPPGEPEAFF. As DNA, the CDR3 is TGTGCCAGCAGCCTCCCCCCTGGGGAGCCTGAAGCTTTCTTT.

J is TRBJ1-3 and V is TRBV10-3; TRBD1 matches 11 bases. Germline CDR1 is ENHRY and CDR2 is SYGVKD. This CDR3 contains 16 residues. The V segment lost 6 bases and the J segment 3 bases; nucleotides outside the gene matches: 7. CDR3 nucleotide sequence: TGTGCCATCAGCGGGACAGGGGGATTACGTGGAAACACCATATATTTT. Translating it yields CAISGTGGLRGNTIYF.

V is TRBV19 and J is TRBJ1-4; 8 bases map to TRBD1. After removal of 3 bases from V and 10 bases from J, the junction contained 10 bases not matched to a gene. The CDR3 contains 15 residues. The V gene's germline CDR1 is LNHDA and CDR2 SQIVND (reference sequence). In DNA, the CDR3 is TGTGCCAGTAGTATTCAGGCAGGGGGCGCGGGAAAACTGTTTTTT. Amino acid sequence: CASSIQAGGAGKLFF.